These 18 T cell receptor beta chains originate from one sample sequenced in a study of cytomegalovirus exposure and HLA in healthy donors. This PCR relied on a set of 60 Vbeta primers and 13 Jbeta primers. The data were produced by immunoSEQ multiplex PCR, yet TCRdb's version contains in-frame clones alone and is incomplete. The sample includes about 130,000 clones, 55% to 80% of them seen just once. The sample was PBMCs. Source of these receptors: a woman aged 40 to 49 in good health and CMV-seronegative.

V gene TRBV5-4 combines with J gene TRBJ2-3, with 9 nucleotides matching TRBD2. CDR1 and CDR2 from the germline V gene are SGHNT and YYREEE (reference sequence). The CDR3 is made up of 19 amino acids. V lost 4 bases and J lost 4; bases outside the gene matches: 19. The DNA of the CDR3 is TGTGCCAGCAGCCGAGAGACGGGGTTAGCGGGGGCTGGGTCAGATACGCAGTATTTT. As protein: CASSRETGLAGAGSDTQYF. Full variable domain (missing parts from reference TRBV5-4 and TRBJ2-3): ETGVTQSPTHLIKTRGQQVTLRCSSQSGHNTVSWYQQALGQGPQFIFQYYREEENGRGNFPPRFSGLQFPNYSSELNVNALELDDSALYLCASSRETGLAGAGSDTQYFGPGTRLTVL.

The rearrangement joins TRBV5-1 to TRBJ2-7; 11 bases match TRBD2. The CDR3 length is 17 residues. The germline gives CDR1 SGHRS, CDR2 YFSETQ. Trimming cost V 5 bases and J 4 bases; bases outside gene matches: 14. DNA for the CDR3: TGCGCCAGCAGAATAGGCCCGTCCGGGACTAGCGGTTACGAGCAGTACTTC. It specifies CASRIGPSGTSGYEQYF.

The chain recombines TRBV29-1 with TRBJ1-1; 7 bases agree with TRBD1. CDR1 is SQVTM and CDR2 is ANQGSEA in the germline V gene. The CDR3 totals 13 residues. Unmatched junction bases numbered 9, after V lost 6 bases and J lost 5 bases. The CDR3 DNA reads TGCAGCGTCCAGGGACAGCTTGGGACTGAAGCTTTCTTT. Encoded protein: CSVQGQLGTEAFF.

The chain couples TRBV28 to TRBJ1-4, with 8 bases aligning to TRBD1. The J segment lost 4 bases and the V segment lost 5 bases, leaving 6 bases of the junction unmatched. The CDR3 covers 15 residues. Germline CDR1 and CDR2: MDHEN and SYDVKM. CDR3 loop: CASSQPTGDNEKLFF. The DNA of the CDR3 is TGTGCCAGCAGTCAACCGACAGGGGATAATGAAAAACTGTTTTTT.

The rearrangement links TRBV2 to TRBJ1-2, with TRBD1 matching 10 bases. V dropped 3 bases and J dropped 8; count of bases not matched to a gene: 9. The germline V gene encodes CDR1 SNHLY and CDR2 FYNNEI. There are 15 residues in the CDR3. The CDR3 spells CASSDGDRGPNGYTF. The CDR3 DNA is TGTGCCAGCAGTGATGGGGACAGGGGACCGAACGGCTACACCTTC.

A few counts support this clone. The V gene is TRBV6-4, the J gene TRBJ2-2; D gene uncertain. V was trimmed by 6 bases and J by 0 bases, leaving 11 bases between them. This CDR3 comprises 15 residues. Per germline, CDR1 MRHNA and CDR2 SNTAGT. CDR3: CASSRDSANTGELFF. The CDR3 nucleotides are TGTGCCAGCAGCCGAGACTCCGCGAACACCGGGGAGCTGTTTTTT.

The chain joins TRBV9 to TRBJ2-1; 9 nucleotides align to TRBD2. The CDR3 spans 16 residues. After removal of 4 bases from V and 0 bases from J, the junction contained 5 bases not matched to a gene. Germline values: CDR1 SGDLS, CDR2 YYNGEE. In DNA form, the CDR3 reads TGTGCCAGCAGCACTCTAGCGGGGCGCTCCTACAATGAGCAGTTCTTC. Protein product: CASSTLAGRSYNEQFF.

The rearrangement joins TRBV2 to TRBJ2-1, with TRBD1 identical over 9 bases. V dropped 6 bases and J dropped 10; count of bases not matched to a gene: 4. CDR1 SNHLY and CDR2 FYNNEI come from the germline V gene. This CDR3 spans 12 amino acids. CDR3 coding DNA: TGTGCCAGCAGGGACAGGGGACACGAGCAGTTCTTC. It yields the protein CASRDRGHEQFF. Variable domain in full (rest from reference TRBV2 and TRBJ2-1): EPEVTQTPSHQVTQMGQEVILRCVPISNHLYFYWYRQILGQKVEFLVSFYNNEISEKSEIFDDQFSVERPDGSNFTLKIRSTKLEDSAMYFCASRDRGHEQFFGPGTRLTVL.

A few counts support this clone. The chain recombines TRBV7-3 with TRBJ2-6, with unresolved D. The CDR3 sequence is 16 residues long. Between the trimmed V and J ends, which lost 5 bases and 0 bases, there was a span of 11 bases. CDR1 and CDR2 (germline): SGHTA, FQGTGA. The CDR3 spells CASSNDGYSGANVLTF. CDR3 bases: TGTGCCAGCAGCAACGACGGGTACTCTGGGGCCAACGTCCTGACTTTC. The variable domain in full, with the rest retrieved from reference TRBV7-3 and TRBJ2-6, is GAGVSQTPSNKVTEKGKYVELRCDPISGHTALYWYRQSLGQGPEFLIYFQGTGAADDSGLPNDRFFAVRPEGSVSTLKIQRTERGDSAVYLCASSNDGYSGANVLTFGAGSRLTVL.

The genes are TRBV14 and TRBJ1-1, with 8 bases identical to TRBD1. The ends lost 2 bases at V and 4 bases at J; junction bases unmatched: 0. The CDR3 is 13 residues long. The germline V gene has CDR1 SGHDN and CDR2 FVKESK. CDR3 DNA sequence: TGTGCCAGCAGCCAAACAGGGGGCACTGAAGCTTTCTTT. Encoded protein: CASSQTGGTEAFF.

In its sample, this clone was seen once. The chain recombines TRBV18 with TRBJ2-1, with TRBD2 matching over 10 bases. Germline values: CDR1 KGHSH, CDR2 LQKENI. V shed 2 bases, J shed 5 bases, and the junction held 3 bases outside the gene matches. The CDR3 has 15 residues. Here the CDR3 DNA reads TGTGCCAGCTCACCAGGACTAGCGGTAGACAATGAGCAGTTCTTC. The encoded protein is CASSPGLAVDNEQFF. The full variable domain, its missing parts supplied by reference TRBV18 and TRBJ2-1, is NAGVMQNPRHLVRRRGQEARLRCSPMKGHSHVYWYRQLPEEGLKFMVYLQKENIIDESGMPKERFSAEFPKEGPSILRIQQVVRGDSAAYFCASSPGLAVDNEQFFGPGTRLTVL.

The chain joins TRBV30 to TRBJ2-3; possible D gene TRBD1, 5 bases. The CDR3 is 14 residues long. Trimming took off 8 bases at V and 6 bases at J, with 21 bases between the two ends. Germline CDR1 and CDR2: GTSNPN and SVGIG (reference sequence). The CDR3 protein is CAARHGHTADTQYF. The CDR3, as DNA: TGTGCCGCTCGGCATGGACACACAGCGGATACGCAGTATTTT.

CDR3 DNA sequence: TGTGCCAGCAGTTACTCGGGGCGGGAGAGCTCCTACGAGCAGTACTTC. Its translation: CASSYSGRESSYEQYF. The gene calls are TRBV6-6 and TRBJ2-7, with 7 bases matching TRBD2. This CDR3 contains 16 residues. Germline lookup yields CDR1 MNHNY and CDR2 SVGAGI (reference sequence). The J segment lost 0 bases and the V segment lost 0 bases, leaving 5 bases of the junction unmatched.

This clone was seen a single time. The V gene is TRBV7-3, the J gene TRBJ1-2, with a tentative D call TRBD1 (6 bases). V shed 3 bases and J shed 8 bases, with 13 bases lying between them. The CDR3 extends over 13 amino acids. Germline lookup yields CDR1 SGHTA and CDR2 FQGTGA. Here the CDR3 DNA reads TGTGCCAGCAGCTTCACAGGGTGGGGGGGCTACACCTTC. Its translation is CASSFTGWGGYTF.

The rearrangement links TRBV29-1 to TRBJ2-5; D unclear. CDR1 and CDR2 (germline): SQVTM, ANQGSEA. The CDR3 length is 13 residues. Trimming left V 4 bases short and J 3 bases short, with 12 bases between. The CDR3 protein is CSVAGLEKETQYF. DNA of the CDR3: TGCAGCGTTGCTGGTTTGGAGAAAGAGACCCAGTACTTC.

The rearrangement links TRBV4-1 to TRBJ2-3; D is uncertain. V was cut by 0 bases and J by 0 bases, with 16 bases left in between. Germline V lookup: CDR1 MGHRA, CDR2 YSYEKL. The CDR3 is made up of 18 amino acids. As DNA, the CDR3 is TGCGCCAGCAGCCAAGAGTCGAGAGCCGTCGCTAGCACAGATACGCAGTATTTT. Its translation is CASSQESRAVASTDTQYF.

The V call is TRBV13, the J call TRBJ2-3; D may be TRBD1 (6 bases). Germline V gene sequence: CDR1 PRHDT, CDR2 FYEKMQ (reference sequence). V was shortened by 5 bases and J by 2 bases, with 11 bases between the two germline ends. This CDR3 has 14 amino acids. CDR3 region: CASSRWDNTDTQYF. The CDR3 DNA is TGTGCCAGCAGCCGATGGGACAACACAGATACGCAGTATTTT.

This clone has more than one count but fewer than ten. The V gene is TRBV5-4, the J gene TRBJ2-1; the D gene is possibly TRBD2 (5 bases). Germline-derived CDR1 and CDR2 are SGHNT and YYREEE (reference sequence). The length of the CDR3 is 17 residues. V was shortened by 4 bases and J by 9 bases, with 26 bases between the two germline ends. CDR3 protein: CASSPVLGFLSVSEQFF. CDR3 nucleotides: TGTGCCAGCAGCCCCGTACTAGGTTTCCTCTCCGTAAGTGAGCAGTTCTTC.